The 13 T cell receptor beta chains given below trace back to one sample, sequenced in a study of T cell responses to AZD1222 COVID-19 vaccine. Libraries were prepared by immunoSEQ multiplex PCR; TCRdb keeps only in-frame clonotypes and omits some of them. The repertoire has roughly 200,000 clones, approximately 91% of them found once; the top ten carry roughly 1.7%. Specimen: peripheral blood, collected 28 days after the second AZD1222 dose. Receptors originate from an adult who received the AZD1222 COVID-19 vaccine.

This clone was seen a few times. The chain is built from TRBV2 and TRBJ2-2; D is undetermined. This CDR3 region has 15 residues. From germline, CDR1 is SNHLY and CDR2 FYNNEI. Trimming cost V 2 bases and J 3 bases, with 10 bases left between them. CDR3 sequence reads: CASSERVLDTGELFF. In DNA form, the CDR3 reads TGTGCCAGCAGTGAAAGGGTTCTAGACACCGGGGAGCTGTTTTTT.

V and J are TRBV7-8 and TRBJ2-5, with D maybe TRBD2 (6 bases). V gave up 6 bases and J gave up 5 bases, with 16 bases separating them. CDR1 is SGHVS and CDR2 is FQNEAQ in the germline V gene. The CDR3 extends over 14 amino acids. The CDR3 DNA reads TGTGCCAGCAGATTCATGACTAGTCGGGAGACCCAGTACTTC. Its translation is CASRFMTSRETQYF. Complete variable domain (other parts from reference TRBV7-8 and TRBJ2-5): GAGVSQSPRYKVAKRGQDVALRCDPISGHVSLFWYQQALGQGPEFLTYFQNEAQLDKSGLPSDRFFAERPEGSVSTLKIQRTQQEDSAVYLCASRFMTSRETQYFGPGTRLLVL.

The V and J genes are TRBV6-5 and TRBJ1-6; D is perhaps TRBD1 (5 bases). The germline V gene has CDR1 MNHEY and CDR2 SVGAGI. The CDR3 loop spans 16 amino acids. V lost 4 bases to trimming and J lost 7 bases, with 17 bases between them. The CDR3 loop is CASSSDRLLPNSPLHF. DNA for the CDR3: TGTGCCAGCAGTTCCGACAGACTTCTTCCGAATTCACCCCTCCACTTT.

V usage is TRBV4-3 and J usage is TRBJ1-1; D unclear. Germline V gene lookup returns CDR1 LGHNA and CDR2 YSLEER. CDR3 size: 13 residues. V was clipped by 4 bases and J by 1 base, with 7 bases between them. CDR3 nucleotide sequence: TGCGCCAGCAGCCTTCAGCCGAACACTGAAGCTTTCTTT. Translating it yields CASSLQPNTEAFF.

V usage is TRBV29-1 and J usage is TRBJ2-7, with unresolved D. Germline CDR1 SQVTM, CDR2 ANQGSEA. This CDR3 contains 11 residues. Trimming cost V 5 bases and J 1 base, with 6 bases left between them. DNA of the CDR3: TGCAGCGTTAAGGTATCCTACGAGCAGTACTTC. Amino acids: CSVKVSYEQYF.

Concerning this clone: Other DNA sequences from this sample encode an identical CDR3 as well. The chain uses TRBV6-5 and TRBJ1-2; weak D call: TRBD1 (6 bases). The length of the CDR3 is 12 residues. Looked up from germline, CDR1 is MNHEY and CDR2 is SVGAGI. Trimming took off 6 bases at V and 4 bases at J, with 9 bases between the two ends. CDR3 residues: CASRTGIYGYTF. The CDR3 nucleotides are TGTGCCAGCAGGACAGGCATCTATGGCTACACCTTC.

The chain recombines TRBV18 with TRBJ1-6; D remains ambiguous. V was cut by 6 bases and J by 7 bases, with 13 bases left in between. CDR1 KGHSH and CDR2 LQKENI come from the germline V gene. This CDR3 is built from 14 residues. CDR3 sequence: CASSPDQWNSPLHF. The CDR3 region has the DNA TGTGCCAGCTCCCCCGACCAGTGGAATTCACCCCTCCACTTT.

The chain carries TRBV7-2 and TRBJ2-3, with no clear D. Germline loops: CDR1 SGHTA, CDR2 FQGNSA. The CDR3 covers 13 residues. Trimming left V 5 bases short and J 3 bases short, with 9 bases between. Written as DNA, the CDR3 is TGTGCCAGCAGCCCCCGGAAGACAGATACGCAGTATTTT. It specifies CASSPRKTDTQYF.

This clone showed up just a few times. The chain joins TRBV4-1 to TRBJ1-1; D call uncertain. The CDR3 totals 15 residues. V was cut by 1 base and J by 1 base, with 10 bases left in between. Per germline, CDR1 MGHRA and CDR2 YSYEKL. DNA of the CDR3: TGCGCCAGCAGCCAAGTCGATCTCCAGAACACTGAAGCTTTCTTT. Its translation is CASSQVDLQNTEAFF.

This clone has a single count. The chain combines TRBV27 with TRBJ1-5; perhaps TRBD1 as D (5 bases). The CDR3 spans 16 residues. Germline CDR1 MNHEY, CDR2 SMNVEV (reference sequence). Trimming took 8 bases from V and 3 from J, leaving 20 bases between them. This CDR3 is CASRAWGRSYNQPQHF. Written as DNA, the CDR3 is TGTGCCAGCCGGGCTTGGGGACGGAGTTACAATCAGCCCCAGCATTTT.

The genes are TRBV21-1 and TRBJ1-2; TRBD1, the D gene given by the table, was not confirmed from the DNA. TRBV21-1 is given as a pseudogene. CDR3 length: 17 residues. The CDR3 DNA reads TGTGCCAGCAGCAAATCCGGGACAGGGGGCTCTAACTATGGCTACACCTTC. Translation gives CASSKSGTGGSNYGYTF.

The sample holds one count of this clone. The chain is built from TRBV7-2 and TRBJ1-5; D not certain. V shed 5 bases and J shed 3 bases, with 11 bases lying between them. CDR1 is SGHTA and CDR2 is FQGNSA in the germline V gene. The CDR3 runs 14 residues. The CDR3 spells CASSPRGPNQPQHF. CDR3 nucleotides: TGTGCCAGCAGCCCACGTGGCCCCAATCAGCCCCAGCATTTT. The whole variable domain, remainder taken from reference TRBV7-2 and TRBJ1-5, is GAGVSQSPSNKVTEKGKDVELRCDPISGHTALYWYRQSLGQGLEFLIYFQGNSAPDKSGLPSDRFSAERTGGSVSTLTIQRTQQEDSAVYLCASSPRGPNQPQHFGDGTRLSIL.

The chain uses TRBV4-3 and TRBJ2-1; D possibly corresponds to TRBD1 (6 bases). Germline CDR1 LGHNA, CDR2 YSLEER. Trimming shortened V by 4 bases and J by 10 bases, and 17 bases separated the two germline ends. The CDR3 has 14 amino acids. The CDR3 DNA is TGCGCCAGCAGCCGCCAACAGGGTGCTCGGGAGCAGTTCTTC. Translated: CASSRQQGAREQFF.